One T cell receptor beta chain is described in this entry. As originally analysed: Reference gene primer amplification gave estimated nucleated cell counts. TCRdb's table, derived via immunoSEQ multiplex PCR, lists solely in-frame clones and lacks some. D and trimming come from the DNA, and the V and J calls and clone size come from that table. The sample includes more than 350,000 clones, 80% to 90% of them seen just once. Patients at the Seattle site were enrolled during active infection and followed longitudinally. This specimen comes from a study of blood T cell repertoires in COVID-19. About the research overall: Spain, Italy and the United States supplied samples that represented acute and convalescent COVID-19. T cells, B-cell-depleted T cells, or PBMCs provided the cDNA or gDNA that served as material.

V lost 3 bases, J lost 0 bases, and 5 bases stayed unmatched. The CDR3 length is 16 residues. The germline CDR1 and CDR2 sequences are SGHNT and YYREEE (reference sequence). The sequenced sample consisted of peripheral blood. This TCR came from a woman aged 25 to 45 with COVID-19, enrolled during active disease. V is TRBV5-4 and J is TRBJ1-1; 10 bases line up with TRBD1. CDR3 DNA: TGTGCCAGCAGCTCAGGACAGGGGGGCATGAACACTGAAGCTTTCTTT. Amino acid sequence: CASSSGQGGMNTEAFF.